This TCR beta chain was identified during a study of radiotherapy plus CTLA-4 blockade in lung cancer. Study overall: The study recorded objective responses in about 20% of patients and disease control in around 33%.

Regarding the study as a whole: In blood, tumor-derived TCR clones expanded after radiotherapy plus ipilimumab.

A word on this clone: Its specificity is unknown.

Data came from immunoSEQ multiplex PCR; TCRdb stores just in-frame clones and leaves some out. Among tens of thousands of clones listed, over 60% were seen once. V was pared by 5 bases and J by 2 bases, with 8 bases between. In germline, CDR1 is SGDLS, CDR2 YYNGEE. The CDR3 covers 13 residues. The material sequenced was peripheral blood, taken from a patient treated with radiotherapy plus ipilimumab. This TCR came from a human donor with non-small cell lung cancer who had stable disease on radiotherapy plus ipilimumab. The chain joins TRBV9 to TRBJ1-5; possibly TRBD1 for D (6 bases). CDR3 in DNA: TGTGCCAGCAGTAGACAGGGCAATCAGCCCCAGCATTTT. Residues: CASSRQGNQPQHF.